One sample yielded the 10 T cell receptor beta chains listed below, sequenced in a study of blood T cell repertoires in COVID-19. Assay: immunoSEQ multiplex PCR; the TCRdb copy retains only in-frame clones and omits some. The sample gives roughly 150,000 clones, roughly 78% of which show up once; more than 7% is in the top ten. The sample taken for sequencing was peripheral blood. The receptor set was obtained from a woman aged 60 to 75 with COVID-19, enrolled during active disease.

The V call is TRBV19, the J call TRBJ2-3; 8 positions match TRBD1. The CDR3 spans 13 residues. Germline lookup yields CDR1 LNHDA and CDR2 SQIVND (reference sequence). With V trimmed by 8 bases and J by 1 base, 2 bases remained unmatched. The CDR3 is CASGQGGTDTQYF. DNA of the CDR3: TGTGCCAGTGGACAGGGCGGCACAGATACGCAGTATTTT.

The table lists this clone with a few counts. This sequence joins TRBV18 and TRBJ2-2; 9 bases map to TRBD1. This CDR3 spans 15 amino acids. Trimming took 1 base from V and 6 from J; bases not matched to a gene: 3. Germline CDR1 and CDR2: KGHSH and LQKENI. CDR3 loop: CASSPLQGASGELFF. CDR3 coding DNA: TGTGCCAGCTCACCACTACAGGGGGCATCCGGGGAGCTGTTTTTT.

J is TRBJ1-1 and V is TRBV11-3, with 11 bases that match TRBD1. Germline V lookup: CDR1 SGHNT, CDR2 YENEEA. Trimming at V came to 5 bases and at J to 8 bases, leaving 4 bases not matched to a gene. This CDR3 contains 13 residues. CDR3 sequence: CASSPGTGGEAFF. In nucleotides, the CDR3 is TGTGCCAGCAGCCCCGGGACAGGGGGAGAAGCTTTCTTT.

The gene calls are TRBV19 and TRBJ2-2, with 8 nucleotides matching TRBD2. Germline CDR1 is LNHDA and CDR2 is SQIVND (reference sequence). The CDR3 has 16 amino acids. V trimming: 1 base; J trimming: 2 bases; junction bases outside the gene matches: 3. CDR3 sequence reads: CASSIVAGGNTGELFF. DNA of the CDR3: TGTGCCAGTAGTATAGTTGCGGGGGGAAACACCGGGGAGCTGTTTTTT.

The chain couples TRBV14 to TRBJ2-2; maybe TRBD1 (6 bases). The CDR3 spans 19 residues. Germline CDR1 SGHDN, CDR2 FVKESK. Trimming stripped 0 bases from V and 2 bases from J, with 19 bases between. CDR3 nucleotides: TGTGCCAGCAGCCAAGATGAACGAAAACAGGGCTCAAACACCGGGGAGCTGTTTTTT. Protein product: CASSQDERKQGSNTGELFF.

CDR3 protein: CASSSPGVGANVLTF. CDR3 nucleotides: TGTGCCAGCAGTTCACCAGGGGTCGGGGCCAACGTCCTGACTTTC. The chain uses TRBV6-5 and TRBJ2-6, with a tentative D call TRBD1 (6 bases). The CDR3 totals 15 residues. Germline V gene lookup returns CDR1 MNHEY and CDR2 SVGAGI. Deletions cut 4 bases from V and 4 bases from J, with 11 bases between.

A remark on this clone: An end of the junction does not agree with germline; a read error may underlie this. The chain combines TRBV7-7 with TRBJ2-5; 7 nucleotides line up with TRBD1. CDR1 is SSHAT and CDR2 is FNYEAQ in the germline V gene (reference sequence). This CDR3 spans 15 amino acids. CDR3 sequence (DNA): TGTGCTAGCAGCTTAGATCCGACAGGGACGGAGACCCAGTACTTC. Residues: CASSLDPTGTETQYF.

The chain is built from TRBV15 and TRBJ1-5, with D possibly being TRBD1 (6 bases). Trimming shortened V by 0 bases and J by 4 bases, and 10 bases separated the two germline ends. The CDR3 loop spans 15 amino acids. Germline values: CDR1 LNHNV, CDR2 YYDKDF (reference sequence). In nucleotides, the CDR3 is TGTGCCACCAGCAGAGACAGGGGCCTTAATCAGCCCCAGCATTTT. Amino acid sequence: CATSRDRGLNQPQHF.

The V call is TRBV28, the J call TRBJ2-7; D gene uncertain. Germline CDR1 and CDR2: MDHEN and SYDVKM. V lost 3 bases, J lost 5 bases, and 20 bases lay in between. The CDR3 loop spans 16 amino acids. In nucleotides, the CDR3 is TGTGCCAGCAGTTTGACCTCAGGTACGCACCTCCACGAGCAGTACTTC. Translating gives CASSLTSGTHLHEQYF.

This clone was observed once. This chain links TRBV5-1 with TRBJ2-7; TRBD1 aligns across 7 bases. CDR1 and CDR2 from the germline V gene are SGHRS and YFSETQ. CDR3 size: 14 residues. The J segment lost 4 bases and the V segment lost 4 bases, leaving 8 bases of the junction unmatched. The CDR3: CASSPDRVGYEQYF. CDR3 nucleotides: TGCGCCAGCAGCCCCGACAGGGTTGGGTACGAGCAGTACTTC.